This passage covers 28 T cell receptor beta chains from one sample sequenced in a study of patients and donors after allogeneic stem cell transplantation. Using its own MiXCR run on the RT-PCR reads, TCRdb lists one record per CDR3 protein. Of about a million distinct CDR3 sequences detected, about a sixth appear once; the ten largest clones hold around 6%. The sequenced sample was blood, either unsorted or a sorted T cell fraction (not recorded which). All receptors come from a human donor who was either an allogeneic HSCT recipient or a stem cell or donor lymphocyte infusion donor (not recorded which). It is not recorded whose cells these are; they may come from a transplant donor.

This rearrangement joins TRBV20-1 to TRBJ2-3, with D hard to call. CDR3 length equals 15 residues. V was trimmed by 6 bases and J by 2 bases, leaving 18 bases between them. Germline-derived CDR1 and CDR2 are DFQATT and SNEGSKA (reference sequence). The CDR3 region has the DNA TGCAGTGCAGATGTAGAGGTTAGTTTCACAGATACGCAGTATTTT. Amino acids: CSADVEVSFTDTQYF.

This CDR3 reads CASSLHEPSSYNEQFF. The CDR3 DNA reads TGTGCCAGCAGCCTGCACGAGCCTAGCTCCTACAATGAGCAGTTCTTC. The gene calls are TRBV7-8 and TRBJ2-1, with D unclear. The length of the CDR3 is 16 residues. V was trimmed by 5 bases and J by 0 bases, leaving 14 bases between them. Per germline, CDR1 SGHVS and CDR2 FQNEAQ.

This clonotype was seen only a few times. The chain employs TRBV9 and TRBJ2-3, with a weak D call TRBD2 (5 bases). V lost 1 base and J 6 bases, leaving 12 bases between the germline ends. CDR3 length: 14 residues. The germline gives CDR1 SGDLS, CDR2 YYNGEE. This CDR3 reads CASSVSGSSDTQYF. The CDR3 DNA sequence: TGTGCCAGCAGCGTAAGCGGCAGTTCGGATACGCAGTATTTT.

CDR3 loop: CASSAGRGYEQYF. Written as DNA, the CDR3 is TGTGCCAGCAGCGCCGGGCGGGGCTACGAGCAGTACTTC. The chain links TRBV7-9 to TRBJ2-7, with D possibly TRBD2 on 6 matching bases. The CDR3 is 13 residues long. Germline V CDR1 and CDR2: SEHNR, FQNEAQ (reference sequence). V lost 5 bases, J lost 3 bases, and 11 bases lay in between.

This clonotype was seen only a few times. The rearrangement joins TRBV6-5 to TRBJ2-5; D is uncertain. This CDR3 comprises 14 residues. Trimming stripped 3 bases from V and 5 bases from J, with 13 bases between. Germline lookup yields CDR1 MNHEY and CDR2 SVGAGI. The DNA of the CDR3 is TGTGCCAGCAGTTATGGTTTGATTGCGGAGACCCAGTACTTC. Translating it yields CASSYGLIAETQYF.

Ten or more counts support this clonotype. The J gene is TRBJ1-5, the V gene TRBV12-3 or TRBV12-4, with D uncertain. V was cut by 1 base and J by 9 bases, with 4 bases left in between. This CDR3 is built from 11 residues. CDR3 sequence reads: CASSLGGPQHF. For the CDR3, the DNA is TGTGCCAGCAGTTTAGGTGGGCCCCAGCATTTT.

This clonotype showed up many times. The chain recombines TRBV29-1 with TRBJ2-7; tentative D call: TRBD2 (5 bases). CDR1 is SQVTM, CDR2 ANQGSEA, per germline. The CDR3 is 13 residues long. V was pared by 7 bases and J by 2 bases, with 15 bases between. CDR3 in DNA: TGCAGCGCCGGAGGTAGGCTAACCTACGAGCAGTACTTC. Protein sequence: CSAGGRLTYEQYF.

This clonotype appeared a few times. The V gene is TRBV29-1, the J gene TRBJ2-7; D not certain. Germline assignment: CDR1 SQVTM and CDR2 ANQGSEA. Trimming took 3 bases from V and 2 from J, leaving 8 bases between them. The CDR3 totals 12 residues. The CDR3, as DNA: TGCAGCGTTGAGGCAGGCACCTACGAGCAGTACTTC. Its translation: CSVEAGTYEQYF.

This clonotype was recorded a few times. This rearrangement joins TRBV3-1 to TRBJ2-7, with 8 bases aligning to TRBD1. The CDR3 contains 16 residues. Germline CDR1 reads LGHDT; CDR2 reads YNNKEL (reference sequence). Losses at the gene ends were 2 bases for V and 7 bases for J; bases not matched to a gene: 13. The CDR3 region is CASSQSGTGPYVEQYF. CDR3 nucleotides: TGTGCCAGCAGCCAATCCGGGACAGGTCCATACGTGGAGCAGTACTTC.

Written as DNA, the CDR3 is TGCGCCAGCAGTCAACACCTAGAAGATACGCAGTATTTT. This translates into CASSQHLEDTQYF. The V call is TRBV23-1, the J call TRBJ2-3, with unresolved D. TRBV23-1 is placed among ORFs of uncertain function. The CDR3 covers 13 residues. Trimming removed 2 bases from V and 5 bases from J, with 8 bases in between.

This clonotype has a handful of counts. The V gene is TRBV12-3 or TRBV12-4, the J gene TRBJ1-1; D is unresolved. The germline V and J ends were trimmed by 6 bases and 11 bases, with 25 bases remaining between them. The length of the CDR3 is 15 residues. CDR3: CASSNVRSVDHRAFF. The CDR3 bases are TGTGCCAGCAGCAACGTCAGGTCCGTAGACCACCGGGCTTTCTTT.

The rearrangement uses TRBV29-1 and TRBJ2-5; TRBD2 matches 8 bases. V lost 3 bases to trimming and J lost 4 bases; unmatched junction nucleotides: 7. The CDR3 consists of 14 residues. Germline lookup yields CDR1 SQVTM and CDR2 ANQGSEA. CDR3 coding DNA: TGCAGCGTTGAGTGGATCGGGAGGGGAGAGACCCAGTACTTC. Amino acid sequence: CSVEWIGRGETQYF.

In its sample, this clonotype was seen a few times. The V gene is TRBV13, the J gene TRBJ1-1; no clear D gene. The CDR3 is 15 residues long. V was cut by 3 bases and J by 2 bases, with 13 bases left in between. CDR1 and CDR2 (germline): PRHDT, FYEKMQ (reference sequence). CDR3 loop: CASSLDSGDNTEAFF. CDR3 in DNA: TGTGCCAGCAGCTTGGACTCAGGCGACAACACTGAAGCTTTCTTT.

This clonotype was seen more than once but under ten times. The chain has TRBV20-1 and TRBJ1-1, with a tentative D call TRBD1 (5 bases). This CDR3 comprises 12 residues. Trimming took off 6 bases at V and 4 bases at J, with 12 bases between the two ends. Germline CDR1 reads DFQATT; CDR2 reads SNEGSKA (reference sequence). The CDR3 region has the DNA TGCAGTGCCCAGGGCGCGTCCACTGAAGCTTTCTTT. Its translation: CSAQGASTEAFF.

This clonotype was detected only a few times. The chain joins TRBV29-1 to TRBJ2-1, with TRBD2 identical over 10 bases. The CDR3 length is 12 residues. Germline V gene sequence: CDR1 SQVTM, CDR2 ANQGSEA. Trimming cost V 7 bases and J 7 bases; bases outside gene matches: 4. The CDR3 sequence is CSGGLAANEQFF. CDR3 in DNA: TGCAGCGGAGGACTAGCGGCTAATGAGCAGTTCTTC.

The rearrangement uses TRBV12-3 or TRBV12-4 and TRBJ2-2; possible D gene TRBD1, 6 bases. The V end was cut by 0 bases, the J end by 0 bases, with 17 bases between. The CDR3 sequence is 19 residues long. CDR3 nucleotide sequence: TGTGCCAGCAGTTTAGCGCTAGGGGGTGGTTTCGCGAACACCGGGGAGCTGTTTTTT. The encoded protein is CASSLALGGGFANTGELFF.

The rearrangement uses TRBV24-1 and TRBJ2-7; no definite D call. V was clipped by 4 bases and J by 0 bases, with 9 bases between them. CDR1 is KGHDR and CDR2 is SFDVKD in the germline V gene. This CDR3 region has 14 residues. CDR3 loop: CATSEATDSYEQYF. The CDR3 DNA is TGTGCCACCAGTGAGGCCACCGACTCCTACGAGCAGTACTTC.

The J gene is TRBJ2-5, the V gene TRBV20-1; 7 bases match TRBD2. The CDR3 is made up of 15 amino acids. V lost 0 bases to trimming and J lost 1 base; unmatched junction nucleotides: 5. The V gene's germline CDR1 is DFQATT and CDR2 SNEGSKA (reference sequence). The CDR3 nucleotides read TGCAGTGCTAGAGACCCCCGGGAGGCCCAAGAGACCCAGTACTTC. Translation gives CSARDPREAQETQYF.

The chain has TRBV5-8 and TRBJ1-2, with 7 nucleotides matching TRBD1. This CDR3 has 15 amino acids. The trim removed 1 base at V and 4 bases at J, leaving 7 bases unmatched. Germline V CDR1 and CDR2: SGHTS, YDEGEE. CDR3 coding DNA: TGTGCCAGCAGCTTGAGAGGAACAGGGGCCTATGGCTACACCTTC. Translation: CASSLRGTGAYGYTF. Supplemented by reference TRBV5-8 and TRBJ1-2, the full variable domain reads EAGVTQSPTHLIKTRGQQATLRCSPISGHTSVYWYQQALGLGLQFLLWYDEGEERNRGNFPPRFSGRQFPNYSSELNVNALELEDSALYLCASSLRGTGAYGYTFGSGTRLTVV.

This clonotype was detected a few times. The chain combines TRBV5-5 with TRBJ2-7; 9 nucleotides line up with TRBD1. The CDR3 totals 14 residues. V lost 2 bases, J lost 9 bases, and 9 bases stayed unmatched. In germline, CDR1 is SGHKS, CDR2 YYEKEE (reference sequence). This CDR3 is CASSFGQGNSGQYF. The CDR3 region has the DNA TGTGCCAGCAGCTTCGGACAGGGGAACTCAGGGCAGTACTTC.

This clonotype appeared a few times. CDR3 protein: CATSGLQGKNTEAFF. For the CDR3, the DNA is TGTGCCACCAGCGGGCTACAGGGGAAGAACACTGAAGCTTTCTTT. The V and J genes are TRBV15 and TRBJ1-1, with TRBD1 matching over 7 bases. Trimming cost V 5 bases and J 1 base; bases outside gene matches: 7. CDR1 and CDR2 (germline): LNHNV, YYDKDF (reference sequence). This CDR3 contains 15 residues.

This clonotype was counted many times. The J gene is TRBJ1-3, the V gene TRBV12-3 or TRBV12-4; the D is unclear. V lost 6 bases and J 6 bases, leaving 9 bases between the germline ends. The CDR3 has 12 residues. CDR3 in DNA: TGTGCCAGCAGAGGGCAAGCAAACACCATATATTTT. Its protein is CASRGQANTIYF.

Only a few counts were recorded for this clonotype. This chain uses TRBV9 with TRBJ2-1; a weak D match, TRBD2 (6 bases). V gave up 0 bases and J gave up 4 bases, with 17 bases separating them. Looked up from germline, CDR1 is SGDLS and CDR2 is YYNGEE. The CDR3 is 17 residues long. Here the CDR3 DNA reads TGTGCCAGCAGCGTAGACGGGAGTTCCCGAAAATACAATGAGCAGTTCTTC. It translates to CASSVDGSSRKYNEQFF.

Remarks on this clonotype: The junction departs from germline at one end; a sequencing error may be responsible. The chain is built from TRBV6-1 and TRBJ2-2, with 9 bases aligning to TRBD1. Germline V gene sequence: CDR1 MNHNS, CDR2 SASEGT. This CDR3 region has 17 residues. The CDR3 sequence: CASRNLGQGPKTGELFF. Written as DNA, the CDR3 is TGTGCCAGCAGGAACCTGGGACAGGGCCCGAAGACCGGGGAGCTGTTTTTT.

The chain is built from TRBV10-3 and TRBJ1-6, with 8 bases that match TRBD1. J was trimmed by 7 bases and V by 10 bases; bases with no gene match: 6. Germline loops: CDR1 ENHRY, CDR2 SYGVKD. This CDR3 region has 13 residues. Here the CDR3 DNA reads TGTGCCACTGGACAGGGTTCGAATTCACCCCTCCACTTT. Its protein is CATGQGSNSPLHF.

J is TRBJ1-4 and V is TRBV15, with 10 bases that match TRBD1. The germline CDR1 and CDR2 sequences are LNHNV and YYDKDF (reference sequence). The CDR3 totals 16 residues. J was trimmed by 11 bases and V by 6 bases; bases with no gene match: 15. CDR3 nucleotides: TGTGCCACCAGGGGGGACCCCGGGACAGGGGAGGGGAAACTGTTTTTT. Encoded protein: CATRGDPGTGEGKLFF.

A few counts support this clonotype. The chain carries TRBV20-1 and TRBJ2-7; perhaps TRBD2 as D (7 bases). The V and J ends lost 4 bases and 7 bases respectively, with 20 bases between them. CDR1 and CDR2 (germline): DFQATT, SNEGSKA (reference sequence). The CDR3 totals 14 residues. The CDR3: CSATPRRGGREQYF. The CDR3 DNA reads as TGCAGTGCTACCCCTAGGAGGGGGGGGCGAGAGCAGTACTTC.

V gene TRBV20-1 combines with J gene TRBJ2-6; TRBD2 agrees at 11 bases. CDR3 length: 18 residues. V lost 6 bases and J lost 0; bases outside the gene matches: 10. Germline values: CDR1 DFQATT, CDR2 SNEGSKA (reference sequence). CDR3 in amino acids: CSATPLTSGNSGANVLTF. In nucleotides, the CDR3 is TGCAGTGCCACACCCTTGACTAGCGGGAACTCTGGGGCCAACGTCCTGACTTTC.